This record looks at one T cell receptor (beta chain) sequence and its context. The antigen is not known. The data stem from a study of T cell responses to AZD1222 COVID-19 vaccine. Study findings and constraints: At baseline, just five to seven AZD1222 recipients tested seropositive.

The CDR3 runs 14 residues. Germline loops: CDR1 GTSNPN, CDR2 SVGIG (reference sequence). Trimming removed 3 bases from V and 1 base from J, with 10 bases in between. TCRdb's table, derived via immunoSEQ multiplex PCR, lists solely in-frame clones and lacks some. The sample holds 65,000 to 95,000 clones; under 95% are singletons and the top ten take around 7.1%. The source material was peripheral blood, sampled on day 0 of MenACWY control vaccination. The source is an adult in good health. The gene calls are TRBV30 and TRBJ1-5; a weak D match, TRBD1 (5 bases). The CDR3 bases are TGTGCCTGGAGCCTGGGGGGGAGCAATCAGCCCCAGCATTTT. This translates into CAWSLGGSNQPQHF.